This T cell receptor beta chain stems from a study of technical replicates of blood from several donors. The table lists this clone with a count of one. The germline V gene has CDR1 SGHDN and CDR2 FVKESK. The CDR3 spans 14 residues. Trimming removed 5 bases at V and 0 bases at J, with 9 bases between. TCRdb's table, derived via immunoSEQ multiplex PCR, lists solely in-frame clones and lacks some. Here the sample spans 85,000 to 100,000 clones, 90% to 96% being singletons. V and J are TRBV14 and TRBJ2-3; D may be TRBD2 (5 bases). Material for sequencing was T cells isolated from PBMCs. The source of this sequence is a human donor in good health. CDR3 coding DNA: TGTGCCAGCAGCAGATGGACTAGCACAGATACGCAGTATTTT. Protein sequence: CASSRWTSTDTQYF.